The 19 T cell receptor beta chains presented below share a single source sample, sequenced in a study of T cell repertoires in ileal Crohn's disease. Time point indicated: inflamed ileum from the surgical specimen. Repertoires were generated with immunoSEQ multiplex PCR, while TCRdb's copy carries only in-frame clones and drops some. The sample holds 550 to 700 clones, under 90% seen once. The sequencing sample was made of ileal tissue. The receptors stem from an adult with Crohn's disease.

The count of this clone is one. The chain is built from TRBV30 and TRBJ1-2; D not certain. Germline CDR1 GTSNPN, CDR2 SVGIG (reference sequence). V was pared by 0 bases and J by 8 bases, with 13 bases between. The CDR3 has 13 residues. CDR3 DNA sequence: TGTGCCTGGAGTGTATCGTCCCAGCCCGGCTACACCTTC. Its protein product is CAWSVSSQPGYTF.

V usage is TRBV28 and J usage is TRBJ2-2; D not resolved. The CDR3 loop spans 16 amino acids. Trimming removed 6 bases at V and 2 bases at J, with 16 bases between. Germline CDR1 MDHEN, CDR2 SYDVKM. CDR3 nucleotide sequence: TGTGCCAGCAGCGTAAGGATCATGTTAAACACCGGGGAGCTGTTTTTT. Its translation is CASSVRIMLNTGELFF.

This chain's CDR3 is CASSRDNSNYGYTF. CDR3 DNA sequence: TGTGCCAGCAGCCGGGACAACTCTAACTATGGCTACACCTTC. The rearrangement links TRBV11-2 to TRBJ1-2, with a tentative D call TRBD1 (6 bases). The V gene's germline CDR1 is SGHAT and CDR2 FQNNGV. Trimming took 5 bases from V and 0 from J, leaving 10 bases between them. The CDR3 contains 14 residues.

This clone was seen more than once but under ten times. V is TRBV28 and J is TRBJ1-5, with D unclear. The CDR3 extends over 16 amino acids. V was trimmed by 5 bases and J by 3 bases, leaving 17 bases between them. Per the germline V gene, CDR1 is MDHEN and CDR2 is SYDVKM. The CDR3 is CASSHRSHRDNQPQHF. Here the CDR3 DNA reads TGTGCCAGCAGTCATAGATCCCACCGTGACAATCAGCCCCAGCATTTT.

This chain joins TRBV7-2 and TRBJ2-2; 7 bases fit TRBD1. This CDR3 region has 12 residues. J gave up 8 bases and V 7 bases, and 4 bases lay outside the gene matches. Germline CDR1 reads SGHTA; CDR2 reads FQGNSA. This chain's CDR3 is CASNRGQGELFF. CDR3 nucleotide sequence: TGTGCCAGCAACAGGGGACAAGGGGAGCTGTTTTTT.

This chain links TRBV6-1 with TRBJ1-1; D may be TRBD1 (5 bases). V was shortened by 5 bases and J by 1 base, with 11 bases between the two germline ends. The germline CDR1 and CDR2 sequences are MNHNS and SASEGT. The CDR3 spans 14 residues. Written as DNA, the CDR3 is TGTGCCAGCAGTACCCGTAGGGGGAACACTGAAGCTTTCTTT. Amino acid sequence: CASSTRRGNTEAFF.

CDR3 sequence (DNA): TGTGCCAGCAGCGATCCCACAGGGTATTGGGGCTACACCTTC. Its translation is CASSDPTGYWGYTF. This chain uses TRBV5-4 with TRBJ1-2, with D possibly TRBD1 on 6 matching bases. In germline, CDR1 is SGHNT, CDR2 YYREEE (reference sequence). V lost 4 bases, J lost 8 bases, and 18 bases lay in between. The CDR3 contains 14 residues.

This clone was seen a single time. The V call is TRBV7-2, the J call TRBJ2-7; TRBD1 matches 11 bases. This CDR3 is built from 15 residues. The V segment lost 7 bases and the J segment 4 bases; nucleotides outside the gene matches: 9. Germline CDR1 SGHTA, CDR2 FQGNSA. The CDR3 loop is CASKEKGQGVYEQYF. The CDR3 coding sequence is TGTGCCAGCAAGGAGAAGGGACAGGGGGTTTACGAGCAGTACTTC.

This chain uses TRBV27 with TRBJ2-1, with D perhaps given as TRBD1 or TRBD2 (6 bases each). The V gene lost 2 bases and the J gene lost 3 bases, with 14 bases spanning the gap. Germline CDR1 is MNHEY and CDR2 is SMNVEV (reference sequence). This CDR3 has 16 residues. The CDR3: CASSLSAGHLYNEQFF. In nucleotides, the CDR3 is TGTGCCAGCAGTTTAAGTGCGGGACACCTCTACAATGAGCAGTTCTTC.

The chain couples TRBV7-8 to TRBJ2-2, with D possibly TRBD2 on 5 matching bases. This CDR3 is built from 17 residues. CDR1 is SGHVS and CDR2 is FQNEAQ in the germline V gene. V was shortened by 0 bases and J by 0 bases, with 11 bases between the two germline ends. This CDR3 is CASSLASVVTNTGELFF. The CDR3 DNA sequence: TGTGCCAGCAGCTTAGCTAGCGTTGTTACGAACACCGGGGAGCTGTTTTTT.

V and J are TRBV19 and TRBJ2-1, with D possibly called TRBD1 or TRBD2 (6 bases each). The CDR3 has 15 residues. V was trimmed by 3 bases and J by 7 bases, leaving 16 bases between them. Germline CDR1 is LNHDA and CDR2 is SQIVND (reference sequence). The CDR3 sequence: CASSMNRGRVNEQFF. CDR3 in DNA: TGTGCCAGTAGTATGAACCGGGGGCGCGTAAATGAGCAGTTCTTC.

This clone was recorded a few times. This sequence joins TRBV7-3 and TRBJ2-1; D unclear. V lost 3 bases and J 6 bases, leaving 21 bases between the germline ends. In germline, CDR1 is SGHTA, CDR2 FQGTGA. CDR3 size: 17 residues. The CDR3 protein is CASSFFIIAPPVNEQFF. The CDR3 DNA follows: TGTGCCAGCAGCTTCTTTATCATAGCACCCCCCGTCAATGAGCAGTTCTTC.

The J gene is TRBJ1-1, the V gene TRBV7-9; TRBD1 might be the D (6 bases). Trimming cost V 5 bases and J 10 bases, with 17 bases left between them. This CDR3 region has 13 residues. In germline, CDR1 is SEHNR, CDR2 FQNEAQ (reference sequence). The CDR3 protein is CASSPTGARGAFF. The DNA of the CDR3 is TGTGCCAGCAGCCCTACCGGGGCCAGGGGAGCTTTCTTT. The whole variable domain, remainder taken from reference TRBV7-9 and TRBJ1-1, is DTGVSQNPRHKITKRGQNVTFRCDPISEHNRLYWYRQTLGQGPEFLTYFQNEAQLEKSRLLSDRFSAERPKGSFSTLEIQRTEQGDSAMYLCASSPTGARGAFFGQGTRLTVV.

For this clone: The junction does not match germline at one end; this may be a read error. The genes are TRBV11-3 and TRBJ2-3; TRBD2 aligns across 8 bases. Per the germline V gene, CDR1 is SGHNT and CDR2 is YENEEA. The CDR3 is 16 amino acids. As DNA, the CDR3 is TGTGCCAGCAGCAGGGGAGCGGGGGCCCCCACAGATGCGCAGTATTTT. As protein: CASSRGAGAPTDAQYF.

The V and J genes are TRBV4-3 and TRBJ2-5; D possibly uses TRBD1 or TRBD2 (5 bases each). This CDR3 has 15 amino acids. V was clipped by 0 bases and J by 4 bases, with 12 bases between them. CDR1 and CDR2 from the germline V gene are LGHNA and YSLEER. The CDR3 region has the DNA TGCGCCAGCAGCCAAGATTTTGGGGGAAGAGAGACCCAGTACTTC. Its translation: CASSQDFGGRETQYF.

The V call is TRBV5-1, the J call TRBJ2-1, with D perhaps matching TRBD1 or TRBD2 (5 bases each). Germline values: CDR1 SGHRS, CDR2 YFSETQ. The length of the CDR3 is 17 residues. V was pared by 0 bases and J by 3 bases, with 16 bases between. The CDR3, as DNA: TGCGCCAGCAGCTTGGGCCGAGGGGCCGGAGACTACAATGAGCAGTTCTTC. Its translation is CASSLGRGAGDYNEQFF.

This chain joins TRBV6-1 and TRBJ2-1; D might be TRBD2 (6 bases). Trimming stripped 2 bases from V and 3 bases from J, with 11 bases between. This CDR3 has 15 amino acids. Germline V gene lookup returns CDR1 MNHNS and CDR2 SASEGT. The CDR3 DNA reads as TGTGCCAGCAGTGAATATAGCGGAGTCTACAATGAGCAGTTCTTC. Protein product: CASSEYSGVYNEQFF.

This clone was seen just once. The J gene is TRBJ1-2, the V gene TRBV5-6, with no clear D. Germline loops: CDR1 SGHDT, CDR2 YYEEEE. The CDR3 runs to 15 residues. The ends were cut back, 2 bases at V and 6 bases at J, with 17 bases in the middle. The CDR3 DNA reads TGTGCCAGCAGCTTTGGGGTGGGATTCGAGGATGGCTACACCTTC. Translated: CASSFGVGFEDGYTF. Together with reference TRBV5-6 and TRBJ1-2, the CDR3 gives the full variable domain: DAGVTQSPTHLIKTRGQQVTLRCSPKSGHDTVSWYQQALGQGPQFIFQYYEEEERQRGNFPDRFSGHQFPNYSSELNVNALLLGDSALYLCASSFGVGFEDGYTFGSGTRLTVV.

The chain employs TRBV28 and TRBJ1-1; 9 nucleotides match TRBD1. CDR1 and CDR2 (germline): MDHEN, SYDVKM. V shed 5 bases and J 0 bases; nucleotides not matched to a gene: 1. CDR3 length equals 14 residues. The CDR3 here is CASSTGGLNTEAFF. CDR3 nucleotide sequence: TGTGCCAGCAGTACAGGGGGCTTGAACACTGAAGCTTTCTTT. The full variable domain, completed using reference TRBV28 and TRBJ1-1, is DVKVTQSSRYLVKRTGEKVFLECVQDMDHENMFWYRQDPGLGLRLIYFSYDVKMKEKGDIPEGYSVSREKKERFSLILESASTNQTSMYLCASSTGGLNTEAFFGQGTRLTVV.